This T cell receptor beta chain was captured in a study of blood T cell repertoires in COVID-19. Looking at the study overall: The cDNA or gDNA used as material had been derived from T cells, B-cell-depleted T cells, or PBMCs.

TCRdb keeps only in-frame clones here, not all; method: immunoSEQ multiplex PCR. The data contain about 64,000 clones, approximately 90% of them singletons. This CDR3 spans 17 amino acids. Germline CDR1 reads SGHRS; CDR2 reads YFSETQ. V was pared by 0 bases and J by 0 bases, with 7 bases of the junction left unmatched. The sequenced material came from peripheral blood. This TCR came from a human donor in a cohort sampled during active COVID-19. V usage is TRBV5-1 and J usage is TRBJ2-7; TRBD1 matches at 9 bases. CDR3 nucleotide sequence: TGCGCCAGCAGCTTGGACAGGGGGCGGCTTATCTCCTACGAGCAGTACTTC. Translating it yields CASSLDRGRLISYEQYF.